These 6 T cell receptor beta chains came from one sample sequenced in a study of blood T cell repertoires in COVID-19. Measured with immunoSEQ multiplex PCR; TCRdb has only the in-frame clones, and not every one. The sample includes around 450,000 clones, roughly 90% of them seen just once. Sequencing was performed on PBMCs or T cells enriched from blood (not recorded which). These receptors all stem from a woman under 30 who had recovered from COVID-19.

This chain uses TRBV28 with TRBJ1-2; D possibly corresponds to TRBD1 (5 bases). Trimming pared 3 bases from V and 4 bases from J, leaving 12 bases between. CDR3 length: 14 residues. CDR1 MDHEN and CDR2 SYDVKM come from the germline V gene. This chain's CDR3 is CASSFGQDPYGYTF. In DNA form, the CDR3 reads TGTGCCAGCAGTTTCGGACAAGACCCCTATGGCTACACCTTC.

This clone is a singleton in its sample. This chain links TRBV3-1 (or the pseudogene TRBV3-2) with TRBJ1-1; tentatively, D is TRBD1 (5 bases). The germline V gene encodes CDR1 LGHDT and CDR2 YNNKEL (reference sequence). Trimming shortened V by 5 bases and J by 0 bases, and 10 bases separated the two germline ends. The CDR3 consists of 14 residues. CDR3 sequence (DNA): TGTGCCAGCAGCTACCAGACAGTGAACACTGAAGCTTTCTTT. Encoded protein: CASSYQTVNTEAFF.

This rearrangement joins TRBV2 to TRBJ1-6; D perhaps matches TRBD1 (5 bases). The germline CDR1 and CDR2 sequences are SNHLY and FYNNEI. The length of the CDR3 is 13 residues. V was shortened by 7 bases and J by 10 bases, with 14 bases between the two germline ends. The CDR3 loop reads CASNKGRESPLHF. DNA of the CDR3: TGTGCCAGCAACAAAGGCAGGGAATCACCCCTCCACTTT.

V gene TRBV28 combines with J gene TRBJ1-1, with D possibly TRBD1 on 5 matching bases. Trimming cost V 6 bases and J 3 bases, with 14 bases left between them. Germline CDR1 and CDR2: MDHEN and SYDVKM. CDR3 size: 14 residues. The CDR3 bases are TGTGCCAGCAGCCGGACATCCGGGCACACTGAAGCTTTCTTT. This codes for CASSRTSGHTEAFF.

The chain has TRBV5-1 and TRBJ1-1, with 11 positions matching TRBD1. This CDR3 has 15 amino acids. Trimming at V came to 3 bases and at J to 7 bases, leaving 8 bases not matched to a gene. Germline V lookup: CDR1 SGHRS, CDR2 YFSETQ. The CDR3 spells CASSSIGQGASEAFF. As DNA, the CDR3 is TGCGCCAGCAGCTCGATCGGACAGGGGGCAAGTGAAGCTTTCTTT.

The chain combines TRBV7-2 with TRBJ1-1; 9 bases agree with TRBD1. The CDR3 has 14 residues. V was pared by 6 bases and J by 5 bases, with 7 bases of the junction left unmatched. The germline gives CDR1 SGHTA, CDR2 FQGNSA. CDR3 loop: CASSLTGGWTEAFF. CDR3 bases: TGTGCCAGCAGTTTGACAGGGGGGTGGACTGAAGCTTTCTTT.